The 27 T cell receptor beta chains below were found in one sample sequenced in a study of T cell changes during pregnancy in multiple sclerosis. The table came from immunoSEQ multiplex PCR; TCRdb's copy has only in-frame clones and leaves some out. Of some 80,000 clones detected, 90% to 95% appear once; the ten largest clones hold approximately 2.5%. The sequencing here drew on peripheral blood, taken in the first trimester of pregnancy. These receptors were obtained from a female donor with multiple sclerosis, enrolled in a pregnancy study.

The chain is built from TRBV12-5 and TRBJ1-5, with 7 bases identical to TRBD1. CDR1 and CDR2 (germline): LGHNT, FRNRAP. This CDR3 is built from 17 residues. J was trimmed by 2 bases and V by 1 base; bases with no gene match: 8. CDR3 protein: CASGLGQSGQGNQPQHF. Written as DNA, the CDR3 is TGTGCTAGTGGTTTGGGACAGAGCGGACAGGGCAATCAGCCCCAGCATTTT.

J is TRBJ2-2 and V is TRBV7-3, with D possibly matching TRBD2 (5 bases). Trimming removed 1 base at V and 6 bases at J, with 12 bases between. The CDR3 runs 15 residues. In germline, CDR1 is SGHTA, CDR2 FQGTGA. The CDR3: CASSLNGLGAGELFF. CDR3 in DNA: TGTGCCAGCAGCTTAAACGGGCTGGGAGCCGGGGAGCTGTTTTTT.

The CDR3 loop reads CASSMEIGENTEAFF. In nucleotides, the CDR3 is TGTGCCAGTAGTATGGAAATTGGAGAGAACACTGAAGCTTTCTTT. The rearrangement joins TRBV19 to TRBJ1-1, with D unclear. The germline CDR1 and CDR2 sequences are LNHDA and SQIVND (reference sequence). CDR3 length equals 15 residues. Trimming removed 3 bases at V and 1 base at J, with 12 bases between.

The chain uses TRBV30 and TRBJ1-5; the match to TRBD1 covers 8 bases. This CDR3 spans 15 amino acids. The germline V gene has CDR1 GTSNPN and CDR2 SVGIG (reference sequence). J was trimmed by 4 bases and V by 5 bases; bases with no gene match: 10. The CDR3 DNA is TGTGCCTGGCGTCTGGGGACAGGCGGTAATCAGCCCCAGCATTTT. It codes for CAWRLGTGGNQPQHF.

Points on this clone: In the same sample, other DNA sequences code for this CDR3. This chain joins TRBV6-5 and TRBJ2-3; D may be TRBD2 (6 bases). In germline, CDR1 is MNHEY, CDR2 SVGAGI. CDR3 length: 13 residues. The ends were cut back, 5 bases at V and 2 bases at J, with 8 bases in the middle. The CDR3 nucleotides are TGTGCCAGCAGTCGGGACTTCACAGATACGCAGTATTTT. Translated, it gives CASSRDFTDTQYF.

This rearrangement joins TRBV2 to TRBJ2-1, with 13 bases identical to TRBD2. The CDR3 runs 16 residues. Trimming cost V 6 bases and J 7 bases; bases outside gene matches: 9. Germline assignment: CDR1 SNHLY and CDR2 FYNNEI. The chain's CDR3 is CASRIRTSGGSNEQFF. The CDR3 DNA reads TGTGCCAGCAGAATCCGGACTAGCGGGGGATCAAATGAGCAGTTCTTC.

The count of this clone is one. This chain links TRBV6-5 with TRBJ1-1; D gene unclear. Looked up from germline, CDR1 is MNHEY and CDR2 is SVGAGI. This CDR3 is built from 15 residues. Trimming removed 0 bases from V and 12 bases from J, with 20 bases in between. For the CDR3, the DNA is TGTGCCAGCAGTTACTCGTCGGGTGAGTACGCAACGACTTTCTTT. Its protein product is CASSYSSGEYATTFF.

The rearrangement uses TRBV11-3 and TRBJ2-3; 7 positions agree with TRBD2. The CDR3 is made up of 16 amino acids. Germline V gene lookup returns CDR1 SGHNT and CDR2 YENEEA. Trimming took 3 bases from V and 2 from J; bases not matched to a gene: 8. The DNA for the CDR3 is TGTGCCAGCAGCTTGATAGCGGGTTCACCCACAGATACGCAGTATTTT. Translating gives CASSLIAGSPTDTQYF.

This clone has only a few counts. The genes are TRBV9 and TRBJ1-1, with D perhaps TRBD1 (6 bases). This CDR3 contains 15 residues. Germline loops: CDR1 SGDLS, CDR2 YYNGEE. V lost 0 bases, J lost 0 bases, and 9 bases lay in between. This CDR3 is CASSVGAGVNTEAFF. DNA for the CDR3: TGTGCCAGCAGCGTAGGGGCAGGGGTGAACACTGAAGCTTTCTTT.

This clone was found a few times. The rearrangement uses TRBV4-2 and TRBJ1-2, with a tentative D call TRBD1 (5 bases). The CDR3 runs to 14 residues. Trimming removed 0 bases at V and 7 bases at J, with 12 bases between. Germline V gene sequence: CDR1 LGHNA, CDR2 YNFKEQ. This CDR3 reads CASSQDVRDSGYTF. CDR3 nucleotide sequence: TGTGCCAGCAGCCAAGATGTTCGGGACTCTGGCTACACCTTC.

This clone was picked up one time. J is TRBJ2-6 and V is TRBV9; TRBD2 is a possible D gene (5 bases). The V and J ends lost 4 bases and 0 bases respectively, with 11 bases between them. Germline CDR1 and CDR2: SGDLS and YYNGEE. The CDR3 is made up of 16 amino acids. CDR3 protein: CASSPPRGSGANVLTF. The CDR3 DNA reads TGTGCCAGCAGCCCCCCCCGGGGCTCTGGGGCCAACGTCCTGACTTTC.

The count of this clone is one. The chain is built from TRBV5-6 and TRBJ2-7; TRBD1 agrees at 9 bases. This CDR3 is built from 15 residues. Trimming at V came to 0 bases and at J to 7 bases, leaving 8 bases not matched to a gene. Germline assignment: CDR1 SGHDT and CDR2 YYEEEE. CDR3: CASSLVVQGAGEQYF. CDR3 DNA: TGTGCCAGCAGCTTGGTGGTACAGGGGGCGGGGGAGCAGTACTTC.

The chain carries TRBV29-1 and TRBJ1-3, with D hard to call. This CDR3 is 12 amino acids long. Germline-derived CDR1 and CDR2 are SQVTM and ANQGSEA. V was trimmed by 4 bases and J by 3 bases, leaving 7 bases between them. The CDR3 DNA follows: TGCAGCGTTGTGACGGGTGGAAACACCATATATTTT. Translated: CSVVTGGNTIYF. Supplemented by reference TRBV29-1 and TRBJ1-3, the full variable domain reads SAVISQKPSRDICQRGTSLTIQCQVDSQVTMMFWYRQQPGQSLTLIATANQGSEATYESGFVIDKFPISRPNLTFSTLTVSNMSPEDSSIYLCSVVTGGNTIYFGEGSWLTVV.

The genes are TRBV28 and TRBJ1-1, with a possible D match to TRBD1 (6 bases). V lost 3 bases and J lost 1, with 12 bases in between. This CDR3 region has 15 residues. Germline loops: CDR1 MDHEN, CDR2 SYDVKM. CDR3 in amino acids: CASSFQGLENTEAFF. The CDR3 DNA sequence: TGTGCCAGCAGTTTTCAGGGGCTGGAGAACACTGAAGCTTTCTTT. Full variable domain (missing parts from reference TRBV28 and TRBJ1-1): DVKVTQSSRYLVKRTGEKVFLECVQDMDHENMFWYRQDPGLGLRLIYFSYDVKMKEKGDIPEGYSVSREKKERFSLILESASTNQTSMYLCASSFQGLENTEAFFGQGTRLTVV.

CDR3 nucleotide sequence: TGTGCCAGCAGTTTCAGGTCGGGAGCATCTCCCTACAATGAGCAGTTCTTC. Translating it yields CASSFRSGASPYNEQFF. This rearrangement joins TRBV27 to TRBJ2-1; D may be TRBD2 (6 bases). Germline lookup yields CDR1 MNHEY and CDR2 SMNVEV (reference sequence). The CDR3 covers 17 residues. V gave up 3 bases and J gave up 2 bases, with 17 bases separating them.

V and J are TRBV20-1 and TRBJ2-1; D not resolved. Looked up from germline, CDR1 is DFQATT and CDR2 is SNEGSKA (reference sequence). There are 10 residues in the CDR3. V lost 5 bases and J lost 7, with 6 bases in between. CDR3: CSALVNEQFF. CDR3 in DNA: TGCAGTGCTCTAGTTAATGAGCAGTTCTTC.

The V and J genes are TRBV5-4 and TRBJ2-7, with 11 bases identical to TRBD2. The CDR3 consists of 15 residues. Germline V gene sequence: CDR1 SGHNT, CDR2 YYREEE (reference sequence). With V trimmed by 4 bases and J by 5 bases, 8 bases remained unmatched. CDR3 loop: CASSPLTSGTNEQYF. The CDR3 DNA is TGTGCCAGCAGCCCTCTGACTAGCGGGACTAACGAGCAGTACTTC.

Here the CDR3 DNA reads TGTGCCAGTAGCCGAGGGGGCGCCGGCACTGAAGCTTTCTTT. The encoded protein is CASSRGGAGTEAFF. The rearrangement uses TRBV19 and TRBJ1-1, with 7 bases matching TRBD1. The ends lost 6 bases at V and 4 bases at J; junction bases unmatched: 8. Germline V lookup: CDR1 LNHDA, CDR2 SQIVND (reference sequence). CDR3 length: 14 residues. The full variable domain, its missing parts supplied by reference TRBV19 and TRBJ1-1, is DGGITQSPKYLFRKEGQNVTLSCEQNLNHDAMYWYRQDPGQGLRLIYYSQIVNDFQKGDIAEGYSVSREKKESFPLTVTSAQKNPTAFYLCASSRGGAGTEAFFGQGTRLTVV.

The CDR3 DNA sequence: TGCGCCAGCAGCTTGGAAGCGAGCTCCTACAATGAGCAGTTCTTC. Translating it yields CASSLEASSYNEQFF. This chain links TRBV5-1 with TRBJ2-1; no clear D. CDR1 SGHRS and CDR2 YFSETQ come from the germline V gene. The CDR3 has 15 residues. V lost 0 bases and J 0 bases, leaving 7 bases between the germline ends. The full variable domain, with the rest looked up from reference TRBV5-1 and TRBJ2-1, is KAGVTQTPRYLIKTRGQQVTLSCSPISGHRSVSWYQQTPGQGLQFLFEYFSETQRNKGNFPGRFSGRQFSNSRSEMNVSTLELGDSALYLCASSLEASSYNEQFFGPGTRLTVL.

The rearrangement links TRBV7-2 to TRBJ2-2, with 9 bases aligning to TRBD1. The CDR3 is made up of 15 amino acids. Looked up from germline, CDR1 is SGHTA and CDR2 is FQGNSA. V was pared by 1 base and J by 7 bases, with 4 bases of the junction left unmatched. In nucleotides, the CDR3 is TGTGCCAGCAGCTTAGAACAGGGGGCTATCGGGGAGCTGTTTTTT. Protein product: CASSLEQGAIGELFF.

The CDR3 is CASSPYLGLIEETQYF. CDR3 in DNA: TGTGCCAGCAGTCCCTATCTAGGCCTCATAGAAGAGACCCAGTACTTC. The chain links TRBV27 to TRBJ2-5; no clear D gene. The V gene lost 5 bases and the J gene lost 3 bases, with 19 bases spanning the gap. The germline gives CDR1 MNHEY, CDR2 SMNVEV (reference sequence). This CDR3 comprises 16 residues.

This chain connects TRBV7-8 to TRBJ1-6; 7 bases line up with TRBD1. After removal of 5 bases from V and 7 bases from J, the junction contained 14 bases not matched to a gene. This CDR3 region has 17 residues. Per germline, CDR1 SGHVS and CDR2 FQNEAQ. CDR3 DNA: TGTGCCAGCAGCAACCACCTCCCGGGACAGCTGAATTCACCCCTCCACTTT. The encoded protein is CASSNHLPGQLNSPLHF.

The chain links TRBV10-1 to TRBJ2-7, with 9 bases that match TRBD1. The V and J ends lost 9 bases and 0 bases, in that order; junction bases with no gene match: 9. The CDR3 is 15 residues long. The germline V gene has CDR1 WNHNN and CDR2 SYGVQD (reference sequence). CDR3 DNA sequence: TGCGCCAGTTCCGGGACAGGGAGAGGCTCCTACGAGCAGTACTTC. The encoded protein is CASSGTGRGSYEQYF.

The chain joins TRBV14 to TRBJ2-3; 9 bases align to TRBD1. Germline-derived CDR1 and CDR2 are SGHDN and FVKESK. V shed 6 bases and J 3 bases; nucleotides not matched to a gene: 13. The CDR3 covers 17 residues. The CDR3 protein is CASSPYTGTGTTDTQYF. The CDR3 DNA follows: TGTGCCAGCAGTCCCTACACCGGGACAGGGACGACAGATACGCAGTATTTT.

Here the CDR3 reads CASRLDPSHLEQYF. CDR3 nucleotide sequence: TGTGCCAGCAGGCTGGACCCTAGCCATCTCGAGCAGTACTTC. V gene TRBV28 combines with J gene TRBJ2-7, with TRBD2 as a possible D gene (5 bases). The CDR3 spans 14 residues. V gave up 6 bases and J gave up 6 bases, with 18 bases separating them. Germline V gives CDR1 MDHEN, CDR2 SYDVKM.

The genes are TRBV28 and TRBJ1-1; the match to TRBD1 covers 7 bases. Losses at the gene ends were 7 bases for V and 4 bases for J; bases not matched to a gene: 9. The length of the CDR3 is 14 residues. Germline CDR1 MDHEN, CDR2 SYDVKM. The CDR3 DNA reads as TGTGCCAGCACCGACATCCGGGACAGCACTGAAGCTTTCTTT. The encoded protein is CASTDIRDSTEAFF. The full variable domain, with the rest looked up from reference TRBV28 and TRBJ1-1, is DVKVTQSSRYLVKRTGEKVFLECVQDMDHENMFWYRQDPGLGLRLIYFSYDVKMKEKGDIPEGYSVSREKKERFSLILESASTNQTSMYLCASTDIRDSTEAFFGQGTRLTVV.

The CDR3 spells CASSTGQTVAKNIQYF. CDR3 DNA: TGTGCCAGCAGCACGGGACAAACCGTAGCCAAAAACATTCAGTACTTC. V and J are TRBV5-5 and TRBJ2-4; a weak D match, TRBD1 (6 bases). The V gene lost 4 bases and the J gene lost 0 bases, with 14 bases spanning the gap. The CDR3 loop spans 16 amino acids. Germline lookup yields CDR1 SGHKS and CDR2 YYEKEE (reference sequence).